One and the same sample provided the 21 T cell receptor beta chains below, sequenced in a study of blood T cell repertoires in COVID-19. Profiled with immunoSEQ multiplex PCR; TCRdb holds only in-frame clones, not every one. This sample has around 300,000 clones; 85% to 90% occur once, and the top ten carry 2% to 3%. Sequenced sample: PBMCs or T cells enriched from blood (not recorded which). These receptor sequences come from a young woman who had recovered from COVID-19.

The chain employs TRBV19 and TRBJ1-6, with 7 nucleotides matching TRBD1. Germline V gene data show CDR1 as LNHDA and CDR2 as SQIVND (reference sequence). Trimming cost V 6 bases and J 5 bases; bases outside gene matches: 4. This CDR3 has 14 residues. The CDR3 reads CASRAGQHNSPLHF. The CDR3 DNA reads TGTGCCAGTAGGGCGGGACAGCATAATTCACCCCTCCACTTT.

J is TRBJ2-1 and V is TRBV2, with D tentatively TRBD2 (6 bases). The CDR3 has 12 amino acids. Germline loops: CDR1 SNHLY, CDR2 FYNNEI. Deletions cut 7 bases from V and 10 bases from J, with 14 bases between. The CDR3 DNA reads TGTGCCAGCACCCCTGGGGGGAACGAGCAGTTCTTC. It specifies CASTPGGNEQFF. Full variable domain (rest looked up from reference TRBV2 and TRBJ2-1): EPEVTQTPSHQVTQMGQEVILRCVPISNHLYFYWYRQILGQKVEFLVSFYNNEISEKSEIFDDQFSVERPDGSNFTLKIRSTKLEDSAMYFCASTPGGNEQFFGPGTRLTVL.

The chain joins TRBV29-1 to TRBJ1-4, with D perhaps TRBD1 (6 bases). CDR1 is SQVTM, CDR2 ANQGSEA, per germline. The germline V and J ends were trimmed by 6 bases and 8 bases, with 19 bases remaining between them. This CDR3 region has 14 residues. The CDR3: CSVRRSGGGEKLFF. The CDR3 coding sequence is TGCAGCGTCCGGAGGTCGGGGGGCGGCGAAAAACTGTTTTTT.

By sample share, this clone is medium-sized (0.01 to 0.1%). The genes are TRBV6-4 and TRBJ2-3, with 12 bases fitting TRBD2. In germline, CDR1 is MRHNA, CDR2 SNTAGT. Unmatched junction bases numbered 0, after V lost 4 bases and J lost 1 base. The CDR3 has 15 amino acids. The CDR3 reads CASSGTSGGTDTQYF. The CDR3 region has the DNA TGTGCCAGCAGTGGGACTAGCGGGGGCACAGATACGCAGTATTTT.

V and J are TRBV7-2 and TRBJ2-1; tentatively, D is TRBD2 (6 bases). CDR3 size: 15 residues. Germline V lookup: CDR1 SGHTA, CDR2 FQGNSA. V dropped 5 bases and J dropped 3 bases, with 14 bases sitting between them. DNA for the CDR3: TGTGCCAGCAGCCTGGGGAGGTCGAACTACAATGAGCAGTTCTTC. Its translation: CASSLGRSNYNEQFF.

The J gene is TRBJ1-4, the V gene TRBV21-1. TRBV21-1 is shown as a pseudogene. The CDR3 totals 14 residues. The CDR3 here is CASSEERRREKLFF. CDR3 sequence (DNA): TGTGCCAGCAGCGAGGAGAGACGGCGGGAAAAACTGTTTTTT.

The rearrangement uses TRBV5-1 and TRBJ1-2; D gene ambiguous. The CDR3 covers 13 residues. The ends were cut back, 0 bases at V and 1 base at J, with 4 bases in the middle. Germline V gives CDR1 SGHRS, CDR2 YFSETQ. CDR3: CASSLALNYGYTF. As DNA, the CDR3 is TGCGCCAGCAGCTTGGCACTTAACTATGGCTACACCTTC.

CDR3 in DNA: TGTGCCAGCAGCTCCCGGACTAGCGGGGTTTCAGATACGCAGTATTTT. Protein product: CASSSRTSGVSDTQYF. This chain links TRBV13 with TRBJ2-3, with 12 positions matching TRBD2. This CDR3 has 16 amino acids. V shed 4 bases, J shed 4 bases, and the junction held 6 bases outside the gene matches. CDR1 and CDR2 from the germline V gene are PRHDT and FYEKMQ (reference sequence).

This clone is a singleton in its sample. The chain recombines TRBV19 with TRBJ2-3; weak D call: TRBD2 (6 bases). Germline assignment: CDR1 LNHDA and CDR2 SQIVND (reference sequence). Deletions cut 7 bases from V and 1 base from J, with 12 bases between. There are 14 residues in the CDR3. CDR3 protein: CASTQGGGTDTQYF. CDR3 bases: TGTGCCAGTACCCAGGGCGGGGGCACAGATACGCAGTATTTT.

This chain connects TRBV7-9 to TRBJ1-5, with D tentatively TRBD1 (6 bases). CDR1 and CDR2 from the germline V gene are SEHNR and FQNEAQ (reference sequence). V was shortened by 4 bases and J by 1 base, with 11 bases between the two germline ends. The CDR3 is made up of 15 amino acids. CDR3 amino acids: CASSSAGASNQPQHF. CDR3 in DNA: TGTGCCAGCAGCTCAGCAGGGGCGAGCAATCAGCCCCAGCATTTT.

The chain carries TRBV12-3 or TRBV12-4 and TRBJ1-1; TRBD1 matches at 10 bases. The V gene end was trimmed by 5 bases and the J gene end by 6 bases; junction bases not matched to a gene: 3. CDR3 length: 13 amino acids. The CDR3 loop is CASSDRGPSEAFF. CDR3 DNA: TGTGCCAGCAGTGACAGGGGGCCATCTGAAGCTTTCTTT.

The chain links TRBV19 to TRBJ1-1; D uncertain. V lost 2 bases and J lost 8, with 21 bases in between. Germline CDR1 and CDR2: LNHDA and SQIVND (reference sequence). The CDR3 extends over 16 amino acids. CDR3 region: CASSIIPPRGRPEAFF. The CDR3 DNA reads as TGTGCCAGTAGTATAATACCCCCCCGCGGGAGGCCCGAAGCTTTCTTT.

The genes are TRBV5-1 and TRBJ1-2, with a weak D call TRBD1 (6 bases). Between the trimmed V and J ends, which lost 4 bases and 7 bases, there was a span of 14 bases. The germline gives CDR1 SGHRS, CDR2 YFSETQ. This CDR3 spans 13 amino acids. The CDR3 DNA is TGCGCCAGCAGCGGCCCAGGGGTCGGTGGCTACACCTTC. Translating gives CASSGPGVGGYTF.

V is TRBV6-5 and J is TRBJ1-1, with D tentatively TRBD1 (6 bases). Trimming took off 6 bases at V and 4 bases at J, with 12 bases between the two ends. Germline V lookup: CDR1 MNHEY, CDR2 SVGAGI. The CDR3 consists of 13 residues. The CDR3 sequence: CASRRGGATEAFF. CDR3 coding DNA: TGTGCCAGCAGGCGGGGGGGGGCCACTGAAGCTTTCTTT.

The V and J genes are TRBV29-1 and TRBJ2-1; D is possibly TRBD2 (5 bases). The V end was cut by 5 bases, the J end by 8 bases, with 13 bases between. The CDR3 sequence is 12 residues long. CDR1 is SQVTM, CDR2 ANQGSEA, per germline. The DNA of the CDR3 is TGCAGCGTTTGGCGCACCGGGGATGAGCAGTTCTTC. It codes for CSVWRTGDEQFF.

This chain connects TRBV4-1 to TRBJ1-2; 7 nucleotides agree with TRBD1. Germline V CDR1 and CDR2: MGHRA, YSYEKL. Trimming took 1 base from V and 8 from J; bases not matched to a gene: 13. CDR3 length: 16 amino acids. The CDR3 sequence is CASSQGHLGQREGYTF. The CDR3 nucleotides read TGCGCCAGCAGCCAAGGTCATCTGGGACAGAGGGAGGGCTACACCTTC.

This clone showed up just once. CDR3 region: CASSYDRDRGFQVNEQFF. CDR3 coding DNA: TGTGCCAGCAGTTATGACCGGGACAGGGGTTTTCAGGTCAATGAGCAGTTCTTC. V usage is TRBV6-2 or TRBV6-3 and J usage is TRBJ2-1, with 10 nucleotides matching TRBD1. With V trimmed by 3 bases and J by 6 bases, 14 bases remained unmatched. Germline-derived CDR1 and CDR2 are MNHEY and SVGEGT. There are 18 residues in the CDR3.

The V call is TRBV6-5, the J call TRBJ2-2, with 10 bases aligning to TRBD2. V was clipped by 7 bases and J by 6 bases; unmatched bases: 8. Germline assignment: CDR1 MNHEY and CDR2 SVGAGI. The CDR3 covers 15 residues. This CDR3 reads CASTRAGGRPGELFF. In DNA, the CDR3 is TGTGCCAGCACCAGAGCGGGGGGGCGCCCCGGGGAGCTGTTTTTT.

V usage is TRBV5-6 and J usage is TRBJ1-2, with 9 bases fitting TRBD1. Germline V lookup: CDR1 SGHDT, CDR2 YYEEEE. The CDR3 consists of 14 residues. The V segment lost 4 bases and the J segment 2 bases; nucleotides outside the gene matches: 3. The DNA of the CDR3 is TGTGCCAGCAGCATAGGGACAGGGAACTATGGCTACACCTTC. Translation gives CASSIGTGNYGYTF. The full variable domain, completed using reference TRBV5-6 and TRBJ1-2, is DAGVTQSPTHLIKTRGQQVTLRCSPKSGHDTVSWYQQALGQGPQFIFQYYEEEERQRGNFPDRFSGHQFPNYSSELNVNALLLGDSALYLCASSIGTGNYGYTFGSGTRLTVV.

The J gene is TRBJ1-1, the V gene TRBV10-3, with D perhaps matching TRBD1 (5 bases). V lost 2 bases to trimming and J lost 2 bases, with 9 bases between them. The CDR3 totals 14 residues. Germline CDR1 reads ENHRY; CDR2 reads SYGVKD. CDR3 sequence reads: CAISESGANTEAFF. CDR3 in DNA: TGTGCCATCAGTGAGAGTGGGGCCAACACTGAAGCTTTCTTT.

This chain uses TRBV7-2 with TRBJ2-7; 8 bases fit TRBD2. The CDR3 has 16 amino acids. Germline CDR1 is SGHTA and CDR2 is FQGNSA. V dropped 5 bases and J dropped 2; count of bases not matched to a gene: 11. The DNA of the CDR3 is TGTGCCAGCAGCCCCCTGGGAGCGGGGGCCACCTACGAGCAGTACTTC. Translating it yields CASSPLGAGATYEQYF.